This T cell receptor (beta chain) was retrieved from a study of blood T cell repertoires in COVID-19. As for the study in general: Both acute and convalescent COVID-19 samples were obtained from the United States, Italy and Spain. T cells, B-cell-depleted T cells, or PBMCs provided the cDNA or gDNA that served as material.

CDR1 and CDR2 (germline): SGHRS, YFSETQ. V shed 5 bases, J shed 0 bases, and the junction held 3 bases outside the gene matches. The CDR3 covers 14 residues. Per the original data handling: Reference gene primer amplification gave nucleated cell count estimates. TCRdb keeps only in-frame clones here, not all; method: immunoSEQ multiplex PCR. That table gives V, J and clone size, and the DNA gave D and trimming. The profile shows approximately 200,000 clones, about nine tenths of them singletons. As regards this clone: The same CDR3 also results from other DNA sequences found in this sample.

The chain combines TRBV5-1 with TRBJ2-7, with 9 bases matching TRBD1. Input material: peripheral blood. This clonotype was sampled from a man in his sixties or seventies with acute or convalescent COVID-19. The DNA of the CDR3 is TGCGCCAGCAGTCGGACAGGGGACTCCTACGAGCAGTACTTC. It specifies CASSRTGDSYEQYF.